Detailed here is one T cell receptor beta chain. The antigen remains undetermined. CDR1 is SGHRS and CDR2 is YFSETQ in the germline V gene. V trimming: 4 bases; J trimming: 0 bases; junction bases outside the gene matches: 2. This CDR3 contains 15 residues. Repertoires were generated with immunoSEQ multiplex PCR, while TCRdb's copy carries only in-frame clones and drops some. The sample contains roughly 650,000 clones, roughly 95% of which appear only once. This sample is part of a study of shared clonotypes between healthy human individuals. Points from the study as a whole: Sequencing depth was predicted to influence how clonotypes are shared among donors.

Naive CD8 cells lacked CD45RO, underwent positive selection for CCR7 and left out terminally differentiated effector memory CD45RA+ cells. Sequencing input: naive CD8+ T cells sorted from blood. The chain is built from TRBV5-1 and TRBJ2-1, with TRBD2 matching over 9 bases. The TCR originated in a woman younger than 45 in good health. In DNA form, the CDR3 reads TGCGCCAGCAGCCCGACTAGCGGCTCCTACAATGAGCAGTTCTTC. It codes for CASSPTSGSYNEQFF.